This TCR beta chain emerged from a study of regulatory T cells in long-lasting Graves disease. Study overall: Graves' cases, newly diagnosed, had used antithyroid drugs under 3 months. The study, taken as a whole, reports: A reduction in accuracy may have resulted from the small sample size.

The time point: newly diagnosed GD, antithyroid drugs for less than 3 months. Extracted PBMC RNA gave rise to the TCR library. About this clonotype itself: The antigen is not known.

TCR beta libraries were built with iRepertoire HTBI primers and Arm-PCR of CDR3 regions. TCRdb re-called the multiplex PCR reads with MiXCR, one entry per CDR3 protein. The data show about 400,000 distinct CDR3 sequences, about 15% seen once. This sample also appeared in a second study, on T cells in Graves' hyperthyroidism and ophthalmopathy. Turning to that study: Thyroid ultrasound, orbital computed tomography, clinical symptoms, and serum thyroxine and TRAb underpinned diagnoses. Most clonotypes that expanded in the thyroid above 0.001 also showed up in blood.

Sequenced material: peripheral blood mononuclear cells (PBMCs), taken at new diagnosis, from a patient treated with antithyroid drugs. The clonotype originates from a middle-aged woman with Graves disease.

CDR3 region: CASSQASVYEQYF. The CDR3 nucleotides are TGTGCCAGCAGCCAAGCAAGTGTTTACGAGCAGTACTTC. This chain connects TRBV3-1 to TRBJ2-7; D call uncertain. This CDR3 has 13 residues. Per the germline V gene, CDR1 is LGHDT and CDR2 is YNNKEL (reference sequence). V was pared by 1 base and J by 4 bases, with 8 bases between.